One and the same sample provided the 17 T cell receptor beta chains below, sequenced in a study of neurological immune-mediated disorders. Time point specified: longitudinal time-point 3. TCRdb processed the 5' RACE reads anew with MiXCR; each CDR3 protein has one entry. The table records approximately 50,000 distinct CDR3 sequences, approximately 9.2% of them present only once. What was sequenced was PBMCs. The receptors derive from a woman in her 40s in good health.

This clonotype was recorded at least ten times. The genes are TRBV7-9 and TRBJ1-2; 7 bases agree with TRBD1. Germline assignment: CDR1 SEHNR and CDR2 FQNEAQ (reference sequence). V lost 2 bases and J lost 3; bases outside the gene matches: 6. The CDR3 spans 15 residues. The CDR3 sequence: CASSLRQGGDYGYTF. The CDR3 nucleotides read TGTGCCAGCAGCTTACGACAGGGAGGTGACTATGGCTACACCTTC.

In this sample, this clonotype turned up many times. CDR3 in amino acids: CASSLNGDSPLHF. The CDR3 DNA is TGTGCCAGCAGTTTAAACGGGGATTCACCCCTCCACTTT. The rearrangement joins TRBV12-3 or TRBV12-4 to TRBJ1-6; D gene unclear. V shed 2 bases and J shed 8 bases, with 7 bases lying between them. This CDR3 has 13 amino acids.

The sample holds many counts of this clonotype. The genes are TRBV9 and TRBJ2-7; perhaps D is TRBD1 or TRBD2 (5 bases each). V lost 3 bases and J 2 bases, leaving 15 bases between the germline ends. There are 15 residues in the CDR3. The germline V gene has CDR1 SGDLS and CDR2 YYNGEE. Here the CDR3 reads CASSGRDQLPYEQYF. DNA of the CDR3: TGTGCCAGCAGCGGACGGGACCAACTGCCCTACGAGCAGTACTTC.

This clonotype was seen repeatedly, ten times or more. The V call is TRBV29-1, the J call TRBJ1-1; 7 nucleotides align to TRBD1. Per germline, CDR1 SQVTM and CDR2 ANQGSEA. This CDR3 is built from 11 residues. Losses at the gene ends were 3 bases for V and 8 bases for J; bases not matched to a gene: 3. CDR3 in amino acids: CSVEGQTEAFF. In DNA, the CDR3 is TGCAGCGTTGAGGGACAGACCGAAGCTTTCTTT.

In this sample, this clonotype turned up many times. The genes are TRBV12-3 or TRBV12-4 and TRBJ1-2, with D possibly being TRBD1 (6 bases). Deletions cut 5 bases from V and 5 bases from J, with 15 bases between. The CDR3 extends over 14 amino acids. For the CDR3, the DNA is TGTGCCAGCAGTGCTCAGGACAGTCTGTATGGCTACACCTTC. Translation: CASSAQDSLYGYTF.

This clonotype was observed at least ten times. V and J are TRBV5-1 and TRBJ1-2; 9 bases fit TRBD1. Per the germline V gene, CDR1 is SGHRS and CDR2 is YFSETQ. CDR3 length equals 15 residues. V dropped 5 bases and J dropped 7; count of bases not matched to a gene: 12. CDR3 in amino acids: CASRSGTGKIGGYTF. DNA of the CDR3: TGCGCCAGCAGATCCGGGACAGGGAAAATCGGTGGCTACACCTTC.

This clonotype was observed at least ten times. V is TRBV10-3 and J is TRBJ2-2; 11 bases are a match to TRBD2. The length of the CDR3 is 16 residues. The germline V gene encodes CDR1 ENHRY and CDR2 SYGVKD. Trimming removed 10 bases from V and 4 bases from J; junction bases left unmatched: 11. This CDR3 is CATLSGRAVVTGELFF. Here the CDR3 DNA reads TGTGCCACCCTTAGCGGGAGGGCCGTGGTCACCGGGGAGCTGTTTTTT.

V usage is TRBV4-3 and J usage is TRBJ2-1; unclear D gene. The ends were cut back, 3 bases at V and 0 bases at J, with 6 bases in the middle. CDR3 length equals 14 residues. Germline V CDR1 and CDR2: LGHNA, YSLEER. The CDR3 sequence is CASSQRSSYNEQFF. The CDR3 DNA reads as TGCGCCAGCAGCCAGCGAAGCTCCTACAATGAGCAGTTCTTC.

This clonotype was counted only a few times. The chain combines TRBV9 with TRBJ1-5; D call uncertain. This CDR3 is built from 14 residues. V was cut by 0 bases and J by 4 bases, with 8 bases left in between. CDR1 and CDR2 from the germline V gene are SGDLS and YYNGEE. The CDR3 region is CASSVGAGNQPQHF. Here the CDR3 DNA reads TGTGCCAGCAGCGTAGGGGCGGGAAATCAGCCCCAGCATTTT.

Ten or more counts support this clonotype. For the CDR3, the DNA is TGTGCCAGCAGTTTCGAAAATCAGCCCCAGCATTTT. This gives the protein CASSFENQPQHF. This rearrangement joins TRBV12-3 or TRBV12-4 to TRBJ1-5; D gene unclear. V was shortened by 3 bases and J by 4 bases, with 4 bases between the two germline ends. The CDR3 spans 12 residues.

This clonotype was observed at least ten times. The rearrangement joins TRBV21-1 to TRBJ2-5. TRBV21-1 has pseudogene status. This CDR3 region has 10 residues. The CDR3 reads CASQRETQYF. CDR3 sequence (DNA): TGTGCCAGCCAGCGGGAGACCCAGTACTTC.

In the case of this clonotype: Just one base apart from a much larger clone, this may be a read error. The chain carries TRBV19 and TRBJ2-6; unclear D gene. Germline V gene data show CDR1 as LNHDA and CDR2 as SQIVND (reference sequence). This CDR3 has 15 residues. The CDR3 is CASSIAMAGVNVLTF. CDR3 coding DNA: TGTGCCAGTAGTATAGCGATGGCTGGGGTCAACGTCCTGACTTTC.

The sample holds many counts of this clonotype. The chain uses TRBV25-1 and TRBJ2-1; TRBD2 matches 12 bases. This CDR3 contains 16 residues. The V gene end was trimmed by 6 bases and the J gene end by 9 bases; junction bases not matched to a gene: 12. Looked up from germline, CDR1 is MGHDK and CDR2 is SYGVNS. The CDR3, as DNA: TGTGCCAGCAGACACCCTCTAGCGGGAGGGCCGGGTGAGCAGTTCTTC. This codes for CASRHPLAGGPGEQFF.

This clonotype has at least ten counts. One junction end does not reproduce the germline sequence, and a read error may be involved. The CDR3 sequence is CASSLRQGYEQYF. CDR3 coding DNA: TGTGCCAGCAGCTTAAGACAGGGGTACGAGCAGTACTTC. This rearrangement joins TRBV5-1 to TRBJ2-7; 8 nucleotides agree with TRBD1. The CDR3 is made up of 13 amino acids. Germline CDR1 SGHRS, CDR2 YFSETQ. Full variable domain (outside the CDR3, taken from reference TRBV5-1 and TRBJ2-7): KAGVTQTPRYLIKTRGQQVTLSCSPISGHRSVSWYQQTPGQGLQFLFEYFSETQRNKGNFPGRFSGRQFSNSRSEMNVSTLELGDSALYLCASSLRQGYEQYFGPGTRLTVT.

This clonotype was seen only a few times. The chain joins TRBV6-2 or TRBV6-3 to TRBJ1-5, with D maybe TRBD1 (5 bases). Trimming removed 5 bases from V and 2 bases from J, with 13 bases in between. The CDR3 runs to 15 residues. The V gene's germline CDR1 is MNHEY and CDR2 SVGEGT. Written as DNA, the CDR3 is TGTGCCAGCAGTCGGCGGGGGGTCCGCAATCAGCCCCAGCATTTT. It translates to CASSRRGVRNQPQHF.

This clonotype was seen many times. The V gene is TRBV12-3 or TRBV12-4, the J gene TRBJ1-2; D is uncertain. V lost 7 bases to trimming and J lost 4 bases, with 13 bases between them. This CDR3 contains 13 residues. CDR3 sequence (DNA): TGTGCCAGCACCTTAATAACAGCCTATGGCTACACCTTC. Protein sequence: CASTLITAYGYTF.

This clonotype was counted many times. V is TRBV7-2 and J is TRBJ2-7; the match to TRBD2 covers 10 bases. With 2 bases clipped from V and 3 bases from J, the junction kept 7 bases outside the gene matches. Germline V gene sequence: CDR1 SGHTA, CDR2 FQGNSA. This CDR3 has 16 residues. In nucleotides, the CDR3 is TGTGCCAGCAGCTTACTAGCGGGAGTAGGCGGCTACGAGCAGTACTTC. It is translated as CASSLLAGVGGYEQYF.